The source of this TCR beta chain is a study of B cell selection in AIRE deficiency (dated by TCRdb to between 2018 and 2021). Regarding the study in general: TCRbeta repertoires of sorted blood CD4+ conventional T cells and regulatory T cells were compared between AIRE-deficient patients and healthy controls. The TCR-sequenced cohort comprised about five AIRE-deficient APECED patients and about five healthy control donors.

TCRbeta chain sequencing was performed with the immunoSEQ platform. Per the authors' processing: Pooled conventional T cell repertoires yielded 85,000 to 110,000 distinct in-frame TCRbeta sequences from patients and just over 130,000 from healthy donors. Public Treg TCRbeta sequences were defined as those shared by two or more individuals and were then searched for in Tconv repertoires. Differences between groups were assessed using Mann-Whitney U tests with Bonferroni-Dunn correction in GraphPad Prism 7.03. Sourced from immuneACCESS, this table was stored by TCRdb with only in-frame sequences that have V and J called. A share of the clones is absent; for the studies checked, an unresolved V gene accounts for under half, and the remainder has no known explanation. V and J calls plus clone size are reproduced from that table; the DNA served to infer D and trimming. This sample gives 20,000 to 25,000 clones in total; around 97% of them show up just once. The ten most abundant clones make up 0.17% of the sample.

As regards this clone: The antigen it recognizes is unknown. Per-base qualities were not stored, and no clone one base away is much larger.

Spanning cysteine to phenylalanine, the CDR3 consists of 16 amino acids. The retained sequence is limited to the CDR3, 48 bases, with the frame set at the first base. Between the V and J ends, shortened by 5 bases and 4 bases respectively, the junction contains 21 bases. CDR1 SGHRS and CDR2 YFSETQ were looked up in the germline V gene. Findings and caveats that apply to the study as a whole: Only TCRbeta chains were sequenced, and about a third of the Treg sequences shared among healthy donors were also detected in healthy Tconv cells, possibly owing to differing TCRalpha chains. TCRBV gene usage, CDR3 length and TCR diversity in Tconv and Treg cells from AIRE-deficient patients were found to be similar to those in cells from healthy donors. CDR3s were shorter in shared Treg sequences, reflecting a bias toward rearrangements that have few non-templated nucleotide insertions. Among under 4,500 shared Treg TCRbeta sequences, around 29% were found to be shared only among healthy donors and around 9.7% only among patients, suggesting that Treg selection is less efficient in the absence of AIRE. About 29% of Treg TCRbeta sequences shared among healthy donors appeared in patient Tconv cells, suggesting diversion of Treg-biased clones into the Tconv compartment.

For sorting, conventional CD4 T cells were defined as CD4+CD127+ cells. AIRE-deficient patients had APECED syndrome. Sorting of Tconv and Treg cells intended for TCRbeta sequencing was performed on a FACSAria flow cytometer. The sorted cells went into 5-ml round-bottom polystyrene tubes, and the dry cell pellets were then frozen at -80 degrees C until sequencing. The sequence derives from a human donor with AIRE deficiency. The chain is made from TRBV5-1 and TRBJ1-2; the D gene is possibly TRBD1, with 6 bases matching. Sequencing was done on a sample of conventional CD4+ T cells sorted from PBMCs. The CDR3 region reads CASSYNQRQVRYGYTF. The sequence in DNA is TGCGCCAGCAGTTATAACCAACGACAGGTCCGCTATGGCTACACCTTC.